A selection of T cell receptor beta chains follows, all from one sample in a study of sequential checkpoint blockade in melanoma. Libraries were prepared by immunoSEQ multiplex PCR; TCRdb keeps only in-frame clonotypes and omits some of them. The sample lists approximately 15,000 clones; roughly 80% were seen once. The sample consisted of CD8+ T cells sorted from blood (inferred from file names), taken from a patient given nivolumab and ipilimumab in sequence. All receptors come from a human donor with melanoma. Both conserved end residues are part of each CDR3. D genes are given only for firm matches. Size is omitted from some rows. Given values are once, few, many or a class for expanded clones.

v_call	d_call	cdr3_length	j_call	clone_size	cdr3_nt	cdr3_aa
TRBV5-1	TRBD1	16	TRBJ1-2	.	TGCGCCAGCAGCCTCTCCGGGACAGGGGACTCCTATGGCTACACCTTC	CASSLSGTGDSYGYTF
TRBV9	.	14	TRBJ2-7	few	TGTGCCAGCAGCCCACGGGACAACGCCGCCGAGCAGTACTTC	CASSPRDNAAEQYF
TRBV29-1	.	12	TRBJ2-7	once	TGCAGCGTTGATGATGGTAGCGTCGAGCAGTACTTC	CSVDDGSVEQYF
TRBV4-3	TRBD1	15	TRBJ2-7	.	TGCGCCAGCAGCTCTTCCACCGGACAGGGCGGCGAGCAGTACTTC	CASSSSTGQGGEQYF
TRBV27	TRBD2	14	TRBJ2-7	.	TGTGCCAGCAGTTTATGGGGAGGGCGCGACGAGCAGTACTTC	CASSLWGGRDEQYF
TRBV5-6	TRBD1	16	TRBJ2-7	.	TGTGCCAGCAGCTTGTCCCCAGGACAGGCACCCTACGAGCAGTACTTC	CASSLSPGQAPYEQYF
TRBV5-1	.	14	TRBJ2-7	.	TGCGCCAGCAGCTTTCGGGGGAACTCCTACGAGCAGTACTTC	CASSFRGNSYEQYF
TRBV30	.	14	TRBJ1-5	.	TGTGCCTGGAGTGTATCAGGGGACGATCAGCCCCAGCATTTT	CAWSVSGDDQPQHF
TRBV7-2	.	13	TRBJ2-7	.	TGTGCCAGCAGCCACCAGGGTGCCTACGAGCAGTACTTC	CASSHQGAYEQYF
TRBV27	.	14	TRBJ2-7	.	TGTGCCAGCAGTTTAAAGAGGCGCGGAGGCGAGCAGTACTTC	CASSLKRRGGEQYF
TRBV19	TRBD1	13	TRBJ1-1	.	TGTGCCAGTACCGAGACAGGGTTCACTGAAGCTTTCTTT	CASTETGFTEAFF
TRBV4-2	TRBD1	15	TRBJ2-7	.	TGTGCCAGCAGCCAAGGTCGACAGGGGGCCTACGAGCAGTACTTC	CASSQGRQGAYEQYF
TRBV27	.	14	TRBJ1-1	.	TGTGCCAGCAGTTTATCTGACACTTACACTGAAGCTTTCTTT	CASSLSDTYTEAFF
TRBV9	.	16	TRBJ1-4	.	TGTGCCAGCAGCCCTACAGGGTGGGGGCTGGGCGAAAAACTGTTTTTT	CASSPTGWGLGEKLFF
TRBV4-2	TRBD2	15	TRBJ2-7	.	TGTGCCAGCAGCCCGGGGACTAGCGGCCCCTACGAGCAGTACTTC	CASSPGTSGPYEQYF
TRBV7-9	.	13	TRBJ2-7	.	TGTGCCAGCAGCCCCTCCTACCTCGACGAGCAGTACTTC	CASSPSYLDEQYF
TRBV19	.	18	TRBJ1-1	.	TGTGCCAGTAGTATCCTCCCCGGGACACCCTCCCTGAACACTGAAGCTTTCTTT	CASSILPGTPSLNTEAFF
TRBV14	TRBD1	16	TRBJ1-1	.	TGTGCCAGCAGCGACCGACAGGGGGGAGTGAACACTGAAGCTTTCTTT	CASSDRQGGVNTEAFF
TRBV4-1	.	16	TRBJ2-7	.	TGCGCCAGCAGCCAAGATGTTCCTCCGGGCTCCTACGAGCAGTACTTC	CASSQDVPPGSYEQYF
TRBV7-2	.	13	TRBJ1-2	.	TGTGCCAGCAGCACGCGGGGGGCTTATGGCTACACCTTC	CASSTRGAYGYTF
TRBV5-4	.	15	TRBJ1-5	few	TGTGCCAGCAGCTTAGGAGCTGTTAGCAATCAGCCCCAGCATTTT	CASSLGAVSNQPQHF
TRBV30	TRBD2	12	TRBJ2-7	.	TGTGCCTGGTCCCCTAGCGGGTACGAGCAGTACTTC	CAWSPSGYEQYF
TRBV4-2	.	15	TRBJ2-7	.	TGTGCCAGCAGCCAGAGGCGAACAGGGGGGGACGAGCAGTACTTC	CASSQRRTGGDEQYF
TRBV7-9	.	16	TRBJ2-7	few	TGTGCCAGCAGCTTAACCAGAACAGGTGGAAACTACGAGCAGTACTTC	CASSLTRTGGNYEQYF
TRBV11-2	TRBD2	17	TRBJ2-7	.	TGTGCCAGCAGCTTAGATGGGGGAGGGGTGGTCTCCTACGAGCAGTACTTC	CASSLDGGGVVSYEQYF
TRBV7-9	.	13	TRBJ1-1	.	TGTGCCAGCAACTTGGCGGGGGGCACTGAAGCTTTCTTT	CASNLAGGTEAFF
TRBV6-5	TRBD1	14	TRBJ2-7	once	TGTGCCAGCAGTCGCGGACAGGGGGCCTACGAGCAGTACTTC	CASSRGQGAYEQYF
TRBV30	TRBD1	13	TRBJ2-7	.	TGTGCCTGGGGACAGGGCATCTCCTACGAGCAGTACTTC	CAWGQGISYEQYF
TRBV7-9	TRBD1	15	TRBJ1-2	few	TGTGCCAGCAGTCAGAAGGACAGGGGATCTTATGGCTACACCTTC	CASSQKDRGSYGYTF
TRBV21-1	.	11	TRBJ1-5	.	TGTGCCAGCACCTGCAATCAGCCCCAGCATTTT	CASTCNQPQHF
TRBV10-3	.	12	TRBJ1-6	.	TGTGCCATCAGGGAGGGCCGATCACCCCTCCACTTT	CAIREGRSPLHF
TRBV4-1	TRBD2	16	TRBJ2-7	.	TGTGCCAGCAGCCAAGCAGAGGGAGGGCCTTATGACGAGCAGTACTTC	CASSQAEGGPYDEQYF
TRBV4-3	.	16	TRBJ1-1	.	TGCGCCAGCAGCCAAGTGTACGGGGGATTGAACACTGAAGCTTTCTTT	CASSQVYGGLNTEAFF
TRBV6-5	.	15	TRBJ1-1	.	TGTGCCAGCAGATCCTTAGCAGGGAGGATGCCTGAAGCTTTCTTT	CASRSLAGRMPEAFF
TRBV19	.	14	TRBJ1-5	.	TGTGCCAGTACCGAGGACCGAGAGGGTCAGCCCCAGCATTTT	CASTEDREGQPQHF
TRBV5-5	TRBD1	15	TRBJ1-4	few	TGTGCCAGCAGTCCGGGACAGGGGGATAATGAAAAACTGTTTTTT	CASSPGQGDNEKLFF
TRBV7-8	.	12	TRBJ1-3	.	TGTGCCAGCAGCCCAGGAAGAAACACCATATATTTT	CASSPGRNTIYF
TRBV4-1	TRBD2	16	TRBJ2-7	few	TGCGCCAGCAGCCAAGGGACTAGCGACCCCTCCTACGAGCAGTACTTC	CASSQGTSDPSYEQYF
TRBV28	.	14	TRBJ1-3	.	TGTGCCAGCAGTTTTTCAGGGACTGGAAACACCATATATTTT	CASSFSGTGNTIYF
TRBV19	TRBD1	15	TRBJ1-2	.	TGTGCCAGTAGTATTATGACAGGGAATTACGACGGCTACACCTTC	CASSIMTGNYDGYTF
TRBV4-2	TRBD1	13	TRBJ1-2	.	TGTGCCAGCAGTGGACGGGACAGCTATGGCTACACCTTC	CASSGRDSYGYTF
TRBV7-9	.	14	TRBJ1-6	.	TGTGCCAGCAGCTTAACCGGGGGGCAGTCACCCCTCCACTTT	CASSLTGGQSPLHF
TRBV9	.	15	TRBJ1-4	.	TGTGCCAGCAGCGTCTCAGGGGAGACTAATGAAAAACTGTTTTTT	CASSVSGETNEKLFF
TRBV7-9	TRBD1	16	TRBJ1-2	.	TGTGCCAGCAGCTTAGGACCGGGACAGGGGGCGATCGGCTACACCTTC	CASSLGPGQGAIGYTF
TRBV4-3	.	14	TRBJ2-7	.	TGCGCCAGCAGCCAAGGAAGGGGGACCTACGAGCAGTACTTC	CASSQGRGTYEQYF
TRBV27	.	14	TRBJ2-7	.	TGTGCCAGCAGTCCCCTGGACTCGACCTACGAGCAGTACTTC	CASSPLDSTYEQYF